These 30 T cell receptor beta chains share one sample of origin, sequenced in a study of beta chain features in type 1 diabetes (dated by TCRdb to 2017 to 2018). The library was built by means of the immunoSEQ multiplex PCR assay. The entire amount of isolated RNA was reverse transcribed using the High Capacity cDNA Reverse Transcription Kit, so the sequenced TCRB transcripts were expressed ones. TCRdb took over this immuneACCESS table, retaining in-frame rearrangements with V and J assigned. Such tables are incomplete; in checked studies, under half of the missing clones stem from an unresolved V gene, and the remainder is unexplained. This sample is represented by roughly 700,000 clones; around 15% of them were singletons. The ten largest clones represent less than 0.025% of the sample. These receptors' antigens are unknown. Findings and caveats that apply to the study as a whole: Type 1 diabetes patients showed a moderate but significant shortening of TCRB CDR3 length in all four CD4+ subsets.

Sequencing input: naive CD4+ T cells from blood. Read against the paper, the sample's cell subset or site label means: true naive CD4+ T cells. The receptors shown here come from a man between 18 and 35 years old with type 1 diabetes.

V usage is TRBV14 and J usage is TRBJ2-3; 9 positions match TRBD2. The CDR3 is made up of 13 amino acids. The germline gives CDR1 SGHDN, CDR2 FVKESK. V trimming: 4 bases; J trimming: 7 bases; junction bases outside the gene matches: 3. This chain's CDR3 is CASSLGLAHTQYF. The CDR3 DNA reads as TGTGCCAGCAGCCTGGGACTAGCACATACGCAGTATTTT. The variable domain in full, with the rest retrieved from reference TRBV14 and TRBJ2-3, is EAGVTQFPSHSVIEKGQTVTLRCDPISGHDNLYWYRRVMGKEIKFLLHFVKESKQDESGMPNNRFLAERTGGTYSTLKVQPAELEDSGVYFCASSLGLAHTQYFGPGTRLTVL.

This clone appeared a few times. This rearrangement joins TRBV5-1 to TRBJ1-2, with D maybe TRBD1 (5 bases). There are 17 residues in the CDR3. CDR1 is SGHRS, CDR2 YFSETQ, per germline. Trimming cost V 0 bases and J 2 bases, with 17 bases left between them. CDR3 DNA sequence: TGCGCCAGCAGCTTGGGCCGACAGTCCGGGGGAAACTATGGCTACACCTTC. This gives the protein CASSLGRQSGGNYGYTF.

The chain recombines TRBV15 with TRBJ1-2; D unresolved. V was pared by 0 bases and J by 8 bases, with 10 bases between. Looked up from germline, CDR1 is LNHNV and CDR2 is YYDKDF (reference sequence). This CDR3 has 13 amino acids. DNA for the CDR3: TGTGCCACCAGCAGAGATCCCTCTCGGGGCTACACCTTC. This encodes CATSRDPSRGYTF.

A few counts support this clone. CDR3 region: CASSEMPGTANEKLFF. CDR3 sequence (DNA): TGTGCCAGCAGCGAAATGCCCGGGACTGCGAATGAAAAACTGTTTTTT. The chain has TRBV7-2 and TRBJ1-4; D may be TRBD1 (5 bases). Trimming cost V 5 bases and J 5 bases, with 18 bases left between them. Germline V gene lookup returns CDR1 SGHTA and CDR2 FQGNSA. The CDR3 loop spans 16 amino acids.

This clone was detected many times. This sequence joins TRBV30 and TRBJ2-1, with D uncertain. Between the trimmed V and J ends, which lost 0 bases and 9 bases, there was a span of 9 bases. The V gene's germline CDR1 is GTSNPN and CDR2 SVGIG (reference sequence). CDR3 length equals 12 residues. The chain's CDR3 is CAWSVEIGEQFF. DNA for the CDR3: TGTGCCTGGAGTGTGGAGATAGGTGAGCAGTTCTTC.

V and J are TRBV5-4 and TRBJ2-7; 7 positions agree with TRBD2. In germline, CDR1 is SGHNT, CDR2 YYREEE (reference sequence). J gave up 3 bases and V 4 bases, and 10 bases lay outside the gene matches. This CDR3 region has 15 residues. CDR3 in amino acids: CASSPGASGYYEQYF. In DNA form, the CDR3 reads TGTGCCAGCAGCCCCGGGGCTAGCGGCTACTACGAGCAGTACTTC. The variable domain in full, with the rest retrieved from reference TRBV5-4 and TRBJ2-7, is ETGVTQSPTHLIKTRGQQVTLRCSSQSGHNTVSWYQQALGQGPQFIFQYYREEENGRGNFPPRFSGLQFPNYSSELNVNALELDDSALYLCASSPGASGYYEQYFGPGTRLTVT.

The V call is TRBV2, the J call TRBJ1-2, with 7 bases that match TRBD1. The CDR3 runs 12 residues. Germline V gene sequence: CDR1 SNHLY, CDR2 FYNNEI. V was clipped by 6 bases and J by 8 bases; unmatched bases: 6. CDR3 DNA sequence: TGTGCCAGCAGGTACCACAGGGGAGGCTACACCTTC. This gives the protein CASRYHRGGYTF.

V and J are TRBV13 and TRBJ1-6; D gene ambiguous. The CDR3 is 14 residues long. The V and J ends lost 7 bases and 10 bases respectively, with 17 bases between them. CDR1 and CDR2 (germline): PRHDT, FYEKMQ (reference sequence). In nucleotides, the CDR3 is TGTGCCAGCACCTCGACTGCGGCTGGGTCACCCCTCCACTTT. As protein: CASTSTAAGSPLHF.

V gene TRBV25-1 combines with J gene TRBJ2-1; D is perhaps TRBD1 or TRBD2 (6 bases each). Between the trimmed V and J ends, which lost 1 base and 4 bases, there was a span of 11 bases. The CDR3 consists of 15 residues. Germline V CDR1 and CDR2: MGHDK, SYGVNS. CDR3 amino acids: CASSESGGGYNEQFF. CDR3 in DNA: TGTGCCAGCAGTGAATCCGGGGGCGGATACAATGAGCAGTTCTTC.

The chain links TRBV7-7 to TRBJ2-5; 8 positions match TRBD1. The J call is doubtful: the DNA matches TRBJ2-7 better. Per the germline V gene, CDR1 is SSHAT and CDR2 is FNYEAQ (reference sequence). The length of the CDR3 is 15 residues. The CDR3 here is CASSPRTGTDYEQYF. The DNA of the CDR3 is TGTGCCAGCAGCCCCCGGACAGGGACGGACTACGAGCAGTACTTC.

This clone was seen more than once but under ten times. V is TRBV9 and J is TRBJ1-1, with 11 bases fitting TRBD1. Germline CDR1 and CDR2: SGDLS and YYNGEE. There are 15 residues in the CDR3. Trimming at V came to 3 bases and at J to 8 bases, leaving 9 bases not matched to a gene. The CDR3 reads CASSAGQGAMREAFF. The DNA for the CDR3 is TGTGCCAGCAGCGCAGGACAGGGGGCGATGCGGGAAGCTTTCTTT.

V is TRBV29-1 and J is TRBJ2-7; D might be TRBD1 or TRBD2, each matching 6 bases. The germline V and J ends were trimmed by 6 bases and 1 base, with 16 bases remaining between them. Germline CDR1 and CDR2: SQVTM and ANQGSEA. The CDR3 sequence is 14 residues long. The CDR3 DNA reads TGCAGCGTCGCGGGGATACAGGGATCCTACGAGCAGTACTTC. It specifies CSVAGIQGSYEQYF.

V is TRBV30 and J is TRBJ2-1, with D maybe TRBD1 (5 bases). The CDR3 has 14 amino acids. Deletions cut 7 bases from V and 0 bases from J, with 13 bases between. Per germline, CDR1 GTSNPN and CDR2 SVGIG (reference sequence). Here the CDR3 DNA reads TGTGCCTCGATAGGGGCTAGCTCCTACAATGAGCAGTTCTTC. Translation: CASIGASSYNEQFF.

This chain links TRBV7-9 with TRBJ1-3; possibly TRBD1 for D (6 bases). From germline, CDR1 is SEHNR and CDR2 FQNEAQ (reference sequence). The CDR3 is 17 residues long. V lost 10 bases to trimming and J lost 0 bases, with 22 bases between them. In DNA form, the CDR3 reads TGTGCCACCATTCAAGGGACGGACAGTTCCTCTGGAAACACCATATATTTT. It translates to CATIQGTDSSSGNTIYF.

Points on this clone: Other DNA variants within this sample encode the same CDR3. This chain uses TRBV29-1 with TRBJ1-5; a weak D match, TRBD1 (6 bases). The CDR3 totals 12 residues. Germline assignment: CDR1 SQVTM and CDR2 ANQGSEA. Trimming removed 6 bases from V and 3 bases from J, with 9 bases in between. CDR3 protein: CSVGQINQPQHF. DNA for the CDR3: TGCAGCGTCGGACAGATCAATCAGCCCCAGCATTTT.

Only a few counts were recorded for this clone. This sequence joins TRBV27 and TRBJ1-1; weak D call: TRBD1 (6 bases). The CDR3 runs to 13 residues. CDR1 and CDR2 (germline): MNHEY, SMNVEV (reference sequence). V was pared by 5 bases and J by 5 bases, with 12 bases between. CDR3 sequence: CASSPQGRTEAFF. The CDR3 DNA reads TGTGCCAGCAGTCCCCAGGGGAGGACTGAAGCTTTCTTT.

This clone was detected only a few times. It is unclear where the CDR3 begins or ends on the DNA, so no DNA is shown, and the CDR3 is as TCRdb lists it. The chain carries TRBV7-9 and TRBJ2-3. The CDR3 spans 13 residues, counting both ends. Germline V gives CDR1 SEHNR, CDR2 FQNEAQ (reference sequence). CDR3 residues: CASSFGVGSVGYF.

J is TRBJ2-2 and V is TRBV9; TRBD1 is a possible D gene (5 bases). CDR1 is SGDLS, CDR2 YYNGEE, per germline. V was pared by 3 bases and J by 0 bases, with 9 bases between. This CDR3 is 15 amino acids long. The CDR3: CASSDRTPNTGELFF. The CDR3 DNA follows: TGTGCCAGCAGCGATAGGACACCGAACACCGGGGAGCTGTTTTTT.

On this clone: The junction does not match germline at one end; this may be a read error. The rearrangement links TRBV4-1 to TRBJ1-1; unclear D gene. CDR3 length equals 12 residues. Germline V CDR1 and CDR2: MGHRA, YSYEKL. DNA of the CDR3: TGCGCCAGCAGCCAAGTGAATACTGAAGCTTTCTTT. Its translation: CASSQVNTEAFF.

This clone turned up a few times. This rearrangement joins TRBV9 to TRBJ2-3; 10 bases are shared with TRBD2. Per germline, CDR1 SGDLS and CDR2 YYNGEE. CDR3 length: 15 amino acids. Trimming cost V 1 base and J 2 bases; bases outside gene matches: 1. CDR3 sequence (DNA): TGTGCCAGCAGCGTAACTAGCGGGGCCACAGATACGCAGTATTTT. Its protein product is CASSVTSGATDTQYF.

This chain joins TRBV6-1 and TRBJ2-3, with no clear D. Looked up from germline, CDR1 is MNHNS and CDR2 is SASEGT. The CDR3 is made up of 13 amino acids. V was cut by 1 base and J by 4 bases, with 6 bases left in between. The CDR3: CASSEVGSDTQYF. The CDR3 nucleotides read TGTGCCAGCAGTGAAGTCGGATCAGATACGCAGTATTTT.

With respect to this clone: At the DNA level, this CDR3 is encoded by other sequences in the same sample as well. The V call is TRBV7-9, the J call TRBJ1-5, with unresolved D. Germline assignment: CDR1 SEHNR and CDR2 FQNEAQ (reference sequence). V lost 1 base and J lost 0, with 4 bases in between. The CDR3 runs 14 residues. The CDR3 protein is CASSLGNSNQPQHF. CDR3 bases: TGTGCCAGCAGCTTAGGTAATAGCAATCAGCCCCAGCATTTT.

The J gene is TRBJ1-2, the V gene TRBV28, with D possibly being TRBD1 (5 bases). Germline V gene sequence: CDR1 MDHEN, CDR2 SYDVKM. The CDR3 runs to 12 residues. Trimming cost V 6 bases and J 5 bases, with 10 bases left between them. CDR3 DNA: TGTGCCAGCAGCCCGGGGCGGTATGGCTACACCTTC. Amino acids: CASSPGRYGYTF.

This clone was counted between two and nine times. The chain's CDR3 is CASSVASSNEQFF. CDR3 bases: TGTGCCAGCAGCGTAGCTAGCAGCAATGAGCAGTTCTTC. The chain links TRBV9 to TRBJ2-1, with D tentatively TRBD2 (5 bases). The ends were cut back, 0 bases at V and 6 bases at J, with 7 bases in the middle. The CDR3 is 13 residues long. Per germline, CDR1 SGDLS and CDR2 YYNGEE.

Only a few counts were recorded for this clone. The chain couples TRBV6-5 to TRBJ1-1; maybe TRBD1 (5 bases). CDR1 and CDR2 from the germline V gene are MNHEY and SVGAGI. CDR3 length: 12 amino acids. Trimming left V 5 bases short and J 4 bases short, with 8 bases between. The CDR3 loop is CASSSRATEAFF. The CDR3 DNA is TGTGCCAGCAGTAGCAGGGCCACTGAAGCTTTCTTT.

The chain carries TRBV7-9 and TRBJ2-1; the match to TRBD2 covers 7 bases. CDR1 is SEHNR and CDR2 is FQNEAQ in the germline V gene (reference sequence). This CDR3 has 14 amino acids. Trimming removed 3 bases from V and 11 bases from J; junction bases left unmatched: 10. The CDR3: CASSLGGSGRKQFF. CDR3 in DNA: TGTGCCAGCAGCTTGGGAGGTAGCGGGCGTAAGCAGTTCTTC.

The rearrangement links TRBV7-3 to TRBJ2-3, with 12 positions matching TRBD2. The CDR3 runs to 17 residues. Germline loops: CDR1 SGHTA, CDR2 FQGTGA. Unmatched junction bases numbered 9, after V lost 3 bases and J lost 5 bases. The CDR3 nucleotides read TGTGCCAGCAGCTTCGGCTCGGGACTAGCGGGCCTAGATACGCAGTATTTT. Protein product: CASSFGSGLAGLDTQYF.

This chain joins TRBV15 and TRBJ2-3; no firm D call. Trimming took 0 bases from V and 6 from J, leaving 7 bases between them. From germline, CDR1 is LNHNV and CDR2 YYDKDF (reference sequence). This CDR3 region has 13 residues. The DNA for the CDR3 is TGTGCCACCAGCAGAGACGTATCGGATACGCAGTATTTT. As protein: CATSRDVSDTQYF.

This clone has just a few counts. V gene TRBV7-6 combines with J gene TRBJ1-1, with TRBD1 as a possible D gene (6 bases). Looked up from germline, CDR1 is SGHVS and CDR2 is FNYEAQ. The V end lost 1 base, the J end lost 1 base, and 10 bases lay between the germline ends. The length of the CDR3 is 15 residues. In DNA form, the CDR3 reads TGTGCCAGCAGCTTAGTGGACAGTTCGAACACTGAAGCTTTCTTT. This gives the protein CASSLVDSSNTEAFF.

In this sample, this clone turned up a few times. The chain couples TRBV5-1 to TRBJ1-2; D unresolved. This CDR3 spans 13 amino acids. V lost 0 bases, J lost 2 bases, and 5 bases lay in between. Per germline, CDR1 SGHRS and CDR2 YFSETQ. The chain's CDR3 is CASSLDKNYGYTF. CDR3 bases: TGCGCCAGCAGCTTGGACAAAAACTATGGCTACACCTTC. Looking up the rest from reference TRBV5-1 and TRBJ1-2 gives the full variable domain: KAGVTQTPRYLIKTRGQQVTLSCSPISGHRSVSWYQQTPGQGLQFLFEYFSETQRNKGNFPGRFSGRQFSNSRSEMNVSTLELGDSALYLCASSLDKNYGYTFGSGTRLTVV.